This entry lists 24 T cell receptor beta chains sequenced from one sample in a study of shared clonotypes between healthy human individuals. Only in-frame clones appear in the TCRdb table, and some are missing; sequencing was by immunoSEQ multiplex PCR. The sample has hundreds of thousands of clones, 76% seen once. The specimen was PBMCs. The receptors originated from a woman in her forties in good health. Some clones in this sample may be carry-over from other donors' samples.

There are a few counts of this clone. A far larger clone lies a single base away; this is likely a read error. In the same sample, other DNA sequences code for this CDR3. V gene TRBV19 combines with J gene TRBJ1-5; D uncertain. Trimming removed 6 bases at V and 7 bases at J, with 13 bases between. Germline CDR1 and CDR2: LNHDA and SQIVND (reference sequence). This CDR3 is built from 13 residues. The CDR3 region is CASSEVRGQPQHF. The CDR3 DNA reads as TGTGCCAGTAGCGAGGTCCGAGGGCAGCCCCAGCATTTT.

J is TRBJ2-1 and V is TRBV28, with 7 bases lining up with TRBD1. V shed 5 bases and J 0 bases; nucleotides not matched to a gene: 10. Germline lookup yields CDR1 MDHEN and CDR2 SYDVKM. CDR3 length: 17 amino acids. CDR3 nucleotides: TGTGCCAGCAGTATACCCCCGGACAGGAGCTCCTACAATGAGCAGTTCTTC. This encodes CASSIPPDRSSYNEQFF.

The rearrangement joins TRBV5-4 to TRBJ2-7; 7 bases are shared with TRBD1. The V gene's germline CDR1 is SGHNT and CDR2 YYREEE (reference sequence). This CDR3 spans 14 amino acids. J gave up 3 bases and V 4 bases, and 7 bases lay outside the gene matches. Here the CDR3 reads CASSPGQSYYEQYF. The CDR3, as DNA: TGTGCCAGCAGCCCGGGACAGAGCTACTACGAGCAGTACTTC. Full variable domain (outside the CDR3, taken from reference TRBV5-4 and TRBJ2-7): ETGVTQSPTHLIKTRGQQVTLRCSSQSGHNTVSWYQQALGQGPQFIFQYYREEENGRGNFPPRFSGLQFPNYSSELNVNALELDDSALYLCASSPGQSYYEQYFGPGTRLTVT.

The chain uses TRBV4-2 and TRBJ1-1; D is ambiguous. Trimming stripped 0 bases from V and 3 bases from J, with 8 bases between. Per the germline V gene, CDR1 is LGHNA and CDR2 is YNFKEQ. The length of the CDR3 is 14 residues. The CDR3 DNA sequence: TGTGCCAGCAGCCAAGATCTGAGGGACACTGAAGCTTTCTTT. Its protein product is CASSQDLRDTEAFF.

Details on this clone: Other nucleotide sequences from this sample produce the same CDR3. V and J are TRBV5-1 and TRBJ2-3; 13 bases agree with TRBD2. CDR3 size: 17 residues. J gave up 3 bases and V 0 bases, and 4 bases lay outside the gene matches. The germline gives CDR1 SGHRS, CDR2 YFSETQ. The CDR3 spells CASSLGLAGGATDTQYF. The CDR3 region has the DNA TGCGCCAGCAGCTTGGGACTAGCGGGAGGTGCGACAGATACGCAGTATTTT.

The V call is TRBV28, the J call TRBJ1-2; 7 nucleotides line up with TRBD1. The J segment lost 7 bases and the V segment lost 9 bases, leaving 11 bases of the junction unmatched. The V gene's germline CDR1 is MDHEN and CDR2 SYDVKM. This CDR3 comprises 13 residues. DNA of the CDR3: TGTGCCAGTCGACAGGGTACGTTCTCTGGCTACACCTTC. It is translated as CASRQGTFSGYTF.

This chain connects TRBV7-6 to TRBJ2-2; a possible D gene is TRBD2 (6 bases). The germline V gene encodes CDR1 SGHVS and CDR2 FNYEAQ. The CDR3 runs 16 residues. The V end was cut by 1 base, the J end by 4 bases, with 13 bases between. The CDR3 sequence is CASSLVLAVPTGELFF. The CDR3 coding sequence is TGTGCCAGCAGCTTAGTATTAGCGGTACCCACCGGGGAGCTGTTTTTT.

V gene TRBV5-4 combines with J gene TRBJ2-1; 14 nucleotides match TRBD2. Trimming removed 2 bases from V and 10 bases from J; junction bases left unmatched: 5. Germline-derived CDR1 and CDR2 are SGHNT and YYREEE (reference sequence). This CDR3 is built from 15 residues. CDR3 in amino acids: CASSFGTSGSSEQFF. The CDR3 DNA reads TGTGCCAGCAGCTTCGGGACTAGCGGGAGTAGCGAGCAGTTCTTC.

This clone was seen more than once but under ten times. This may arise from a read error, as a much more abundant clone is one base away. This rearrangement joins TRBV30 to TRBJ1-1; no clear D gene. Between the trimmed V and J ends, which lost 5 bases and 3 bases, there was a span of 10 bases. Germline values: CDR1 GTSNPN, CDR2 SVGIG (reference sequence). This CDR3 has 12 amino acids. CDR3 nucleotide sequence: TGTGCCTGGTCCAGGCAGGACACTGAAGCTTTCTTT. Translation gives CAWSRQDTEAFF.

This rearrangement joins TRBV7-3 to TRBJ2-2; tentative D call: TRBD2 (6 bases). The CDR3 is made up of 17 amino acids. The germline V gene has CDR1 SGHTA and CDR2 FQGTGA. Deletions cut 5 bases from V and 1 base from J, with 17 bases between. As DNA, the CDR3 is TGTGCCAGCAGCCATAACCCCCCCGGGGGGAACACCGGGGAGCTGTTTTTT. Protein: CASSHNPPGGNTGELFF.

This clone appeared once. The rearrangement joins TRBV6-1 to TRBJ2-5; TRBD2 might be the D (5 bases). The tail of the sequence fits TRBJ2-7 better, so the J call may be wrong. The germline CDR1 and CDR2 sequences are MNHNS and SASEGT. This CDR3 is built from 14 residues. The chain's CDR3 is CASSEAGESHEQYF. The CDR3 nucleotides read TGTGCCAGCAGTGAAGCTGGGGAGTCCCACGAGCAGTACTTC.

This clone appeared once. The chain joins TRBV19 to TRBJ2-6, with TRBD2 matching over 11 bases. With V trimmed by 3 bases and J by 0 bases, 4 bases remained unmatched. The CDR3 covers 18 residues. Germline V CDR1 and CDR2: LNHDA, SQIVND (reference sequence). The CDR3 nucleotides are TGTGCCAGTAGTATTCTAGCGGGAGGCCTCTCTGGGGCCAACGTCCTGACTTTC. It encodes CASSILAGGLSGANVLTF.

This clone was detected many times. The same CDR3 also results from other DNA sequences found in this sample. The J gene is TRBJ1-1, the V gene TRBV6-1, with D tentatively TRBD1 (5 bases). This CDR3 spans 13 amino acids. Germline V CDR1 and CDR2: MNHNS, SASEGT. V gave up 4 bases and J gave up 3 bases, with 9 bases separating them. This CDR3 reads CASSVEGHTEAFF. The CDR3 bases are TGTGCCAGCAGTGTTGAGGGACACACTGAAGCTTTCTTT.

The genes are TRBV21-1 and TRBJ1-2; no check of the table's D call, TRBD1, against the DNA was made. TRBV21-1 is a documented pseudogene. This CDR3 contains 17 residues. The CDR3 loop is CASSLYPRTGGWHGYTF. CDR3 DNA sequence: TGTGCCAGCAGCCTCTATCCCCGAACAGGGGGTTGGCATGGCTACACCTTC.

The chain carries TRBV18 and TRBJ2-5; 7 bases are shared with TRBD1. The V gene end was trimmed by 3 bases and the J gene end by 5 bases; junction bases not matched to a gene: 12. Germline assignment: CDR1 KGHSH and CDR2 LQKENI. The CDR3 covers 16 residues. The CDR3 DNA reads TGTGCCAGCTCACCGCGACAGGGCGGGCAAGGCGAGACCCAGTACTTC. Protein: CASSPRQGGQGETQYF.

This clone is medium-sized in the sample. This same CDR3 is encoded by further DNA sequences in the sample. This chain connects TRBV2 to TRBJ1-3, with D unresolved. CDR3 length equals 14 residues. V was pared by 4 bases and J by 2 bases, with 9 bases between. Germline CDR1 SNHLY, CDR2 FYNNEI. The CDR3 sequence: CASSVGGPGNTIYF. For the CDR3, the DNA is TGTGCCAGCAGTGTCGGAGGGCCTGGAAACACCATATATTTT.

This clone has a handful of counts. The likely explanation is a read error, given a far larger clone one base away. The chain joins TRBV30 to TRBJ1-1; D is unclear. CDR1 and CDR2 from the germline V gene are GTSNPN and SVGIG (reference sequence). The germline V and J ends were trimmed by 5 bases and 0 bases, with 10 bases remaining between them. CDR3 size: 13 residues. CDR3 in amino acids: CAWDWNVNTEAFF. The DNA of the CDR3 is TGTGCCTGGGACTGGAACGTGAACACTGAAGCTTTCTTT.

The CDR3, as DNA: TGCAGCGCATCGGGACAGGTCATGGAGACCCAGTACTTC. It yields the protein CSASGQVMETQYF. The rearrangement joins TRBV29-1 to TRBJ2-5; 8 bases agree with TRBD1. The CDR3 covers 13 residues. Germline V gene data show CDR1 as SQVTM and CDR2 as ANQGSEA. The trim removed 7 bases at V and 5 bases at J, leaving 9 bases unmatched.

V and J are TRBV7-2 and TRBJ1-2; D is perhaps TRBD1 (6 bases). Germline assignment: CDR1 SGHTA and CDR2 FQGNSA. The CDR3 has 13 residues. V dropped 5 bases and J dropped 3 bases, with 10 bases sitting between them. The CDR3 loop is CASSPRQDYGYTF. As DNA, the CDR3 is TGTGCCAGCAGCCCCCGACAGGACTATGGCTACACCTTC.

This chain connects TRBV28 to TRBJ1-2; 8 nucleotides line up with TRBD1. Germline V lookup: CDR1 MDHEN, CDR2 SYDVKM. The CDR3 has 14 residues. Trimming cost V 1 base and J 9 bases; bases outside gene matches: 7. CDR3 sequence reads: CASSLFGQGLRYTF. The CDR3 nucleotides are TGTGCCAGCAGTTTATTCGGACAGGGTCTTCGCTACACCTTC.

The V gene is TRBV19, the J gene TRBJ2-3; no reliable D call. V was shortened by 3 bases and J by 3 bases, with 7 bases between the two germline ends. This CDR3 comprises 13 residues. Germline assignment: CDR1 LNHDA and CDR2 SQIVND (reference sequence). DNA of the CDR3: TGTGCCAGTAGTATTAGGGTAACAGATACGCAGTATTTT. Translation gives CASSIRVTDTQYF.

This clone occurred once. The J gene is TRBJ1-3, the V gene TRBV7-2; weak D call: TRBD1 (5 bases). The V gene lost 3 bases and the J gene lost 11 bases, with 14 bases spanning the gap. In germline, CDR1 is SGHTA, CDR2 FQGNSA. The CDR3 covers 13 residues. The CDR3 DNA reads TGTGCCAGCAGCTTCGCGAGGGGCTCCTCCATATATTTT. It codes for CASSFARGSSIYF. Complete variable domain (other parts from reference TRBV7-2 and TRBJ1-3): GAGVSQSPSNKVTEKGKDVELRCDPISGHTALYWYRQSLGQGLEFLIYFQGNSAPDKSGLPSDRFSAERTGGSVSTLTIQRTQQEDSAVYLCASSFARGSSIYFGEGSWLTVV.

This clone was recorded a few times. CDR3 protein: CASSELSTDTQYF. CDR3 coding DNA: TGCGCCAGCAGTGAGTTAAGTACAGATACGCAGTATTTT. This chain links TRBV10-1 with TRBJ2-3; D is undetermined. The CDR3 totals 13 residues. The germline V gene has CDR1 WNHNN and CDR2 SYGVQD (reference sequence). Trimming removed 1 base from V and 3 bases from J, with 5 bases in between.

The chain combines TRBV5-1 with TRBJ2-3; a weak D match, TRBD2 (5 bases). Trimming removed 0 bases at V and 3 bases at J, with 11 bases between. The CDR3 spans 15 residues. The V gene's germline CDR1 is SGHRS and CDR2 YFSETQ. The CDR3 loop is CASSLDSPGTDTQYF. The CDR3 DNA reads as TGCGCCAGCAGCTTGGATAGCCCGGGGACAGATACGCAGTATTTT. The whole variable domain, remainder taken from reference TRBV5-1 and TRBJ2-3, is KAGVTQTPRYLIKTRGQQVTLSCSPISGHRSVSWYQQTPGQGLQFLFEYFSETQRNKGNFPGRFSGRQFSNSRSEMNVSTLELGDSALYLCASSLDSPGTDTQYFGPGTRLTVL.